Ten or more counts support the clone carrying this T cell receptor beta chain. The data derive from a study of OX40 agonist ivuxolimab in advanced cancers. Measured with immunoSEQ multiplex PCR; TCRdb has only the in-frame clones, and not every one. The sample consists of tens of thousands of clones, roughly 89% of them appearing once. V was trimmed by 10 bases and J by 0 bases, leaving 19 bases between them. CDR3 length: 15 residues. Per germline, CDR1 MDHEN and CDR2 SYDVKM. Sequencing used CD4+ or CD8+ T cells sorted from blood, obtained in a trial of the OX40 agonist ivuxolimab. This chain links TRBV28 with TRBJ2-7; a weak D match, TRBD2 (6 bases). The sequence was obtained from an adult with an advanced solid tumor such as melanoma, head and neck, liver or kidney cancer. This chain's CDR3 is CAISNHGGNSYEQYF. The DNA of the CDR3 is TGTGCCATCTCGAACCATGGCGGGAACTCCTACGAGCAGTACTTC. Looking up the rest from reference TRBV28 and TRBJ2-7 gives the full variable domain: DVKVTQSSRYLVKRTGEKVFLECVQDMDHENMFWYRQDPGLGLRLIYFSYDVKMKEKGDIPEGYSVSREKKERFSLILESASTNQTSMYLCAISNHGGNSYEQYFGPGTRLTVT.